Below are 27 T cell receptor beta chains sequenced from a single sample in a study of blood T cell repertoires in COVID-19. Method: immunoSEQ multiplex PCR; TCRdb's copy keeps in-frame clones and lacks some. The sample carries 250,000 to 350,000 clones, nearly 90% recorded once. Source material: PBMCs or T cells enriched from blood (not recorded which). These receptors were collected from a woman aged 18-35 years with acute COVID-19.

This clone was observed once. The chain carries TRBV3-1 (or the pseudogene TRBV3-2) and TRBJ1-4, with unresolved D. This CDR3 region has 15 residues. In germline, CDR1 is LGHDT, CDR2 YNNKEL (reference sequence). Trimming pared 4 bases from V and 11 bases from J, leaving 20 bases between. CDR3 DNA: TGTGCCAGCAGCCGACGGGATCTAGGGATGGGGAAACTGTTTTTT. Its translation: CASSRRDLGMGKLFF.

The chain combines TRBV29-1 with TRBJ2-1, with D uncertain. CDR1 is SQVTM, CDR2 ANQGSEA, per germline. Trimming took 3 bases from V and 1 from J, leaving 7 bases between them. The CDR3 length is 13 residues. CDR3 DNA sequence: TGCAGCGTTGACAGGCTGTCCTACAATGAGCAGTTCTTC. Amino acids: CSVDRLSYNEQFF.

This clone was detected a few times. This sequence joins TRBV9 and TRBJ2-2, with TRBD1 identical over 7 bases. The length of the CDR3 is 15 residues. From germline, CDR1 is SGDLS and CDR2 YYNGEE. V gave up 4 bases and J gave up 2 bases; unmatched junction bases: 5. CDR3 loop: CASSLGTANTGELFF. In DNA, the CDR3 is TGTGCCAGCAGCCTCGGGACAGCTAACACCGGGGAGCTGTTTTTT.

J is TRBJ1-1 and V is TRBV28; D not resolved. V shed 3 bases and J shed 0 bases, with 14 bases lying between them. CDR1 and CDR2 from the germline V gene are MDHEN and SYDVKM. The CDR3 runs 16 residues. Here the CDR3 reads CASSFRAGTMNTEAFF. In DNA, the CDR3 is TGTGCCAGCAGTTTCCGCGCAGGCACCATGAACACTGAAGCTTTCTTT.

In the case of this clone: This specimen includes other DNA sequences encoding the same CDR3. V is TRBV28 and J is TRBJ2-7; weak D call: TRBD2 (6 bases). Deletions cut 2 bases from V and 4 bases from J, with 6 bases between. The CDR3 sequence is 12 residues long. The germline CDR1 and CDR2 sequences are MDHEN and SYDVKM. CDR3 bases: TGTGCCAGCAGTTTAGGGGGGTACGAGCAGTACTTC. This translates into CASSLGGYEQYF.

The chain joins TRBV6-4 to TRBJ1-2; 9 bases match TRBD1. Germline V gives CDR1 MRHNA, CDR2 SNTAGT. CDR3 length: 16 amino acids. Unmatched junction bases numbered 10, after V lost 4 bases and J lost 4 bases. CDR3 sequence (DNA): TGTGCCAGCAGTGCCGATTCCGGGACAGGGAGCTATGGCTACACCTTC. Residues: CASSADSGTGSYGYTF.

This chain uses TRBV9 with TRBJ2-7; possible D gene TRBD2, 5 bases. Germline loops: CDR1 SGDLS, CDR2 YYNGEE. The CDR3 runs 15 residues. The V gene lost 0 bases and the J gene lost 2 bases, with 12 bases spanning the gap. The CDR3 DNA follows: TGTGCCAGCAGCGTAGAACCGGGAACACCCTACGAGCAGTACTTC. This gives the protein CASSVEPGTPYEQYF.

This clone has only one observation. J is TRBJ1-1 and V is TRBV19; TRBD1 is a possible D gene (5 bases). Germline V gene lookup returns CDR1 LNHDA and CDR2 SQIVND (reference sequence). Trimming pared 3 bases from V and 3 bases from J, leaving 11 bases between. The CDR3 contains 14 residues. DNA of the CDR3: TGTGCCAGTAGTATGAGCAGGGTGTACACTGAAGCTTTCTTT. It encodes CASSMSRVYTEAFF.

In its sample, this clone was seen a few times. This CDR3 is CASSEARRGPNEKLFF. CDR3 bases: TGTGCCAGCAGTGAAGCTCGAAGAGGGCCTAATGAAAAACTGTTTTTT. This chain links TRBV2 with TRBJ1-4; the D is unclear. Trimming cost V 0 bases and J 3 bases, with 11 bases left between them. The germline CDR1 and CDR2 sequences are SNHLY and FYNNEI. The CDR3 is 16 amino acids. Together with reference TRBV2 and TRBJ1-4, the CDR3 gives the full variable domain: EPEVTQTPSHQVTQMGQEVILRCVPISNHLYFYWYRQILGQKVEFLVSFYNNEISEKSEIFDDQFSVERPDGSNFTLKIRSTKLEDSAMYFCASSEARRGPNEKLFFGSGTQLSVL.

This chain connects TRBV28 to TRBJ2-7; TRBD2 might be the D (6 bases). This CDR3 is 13 amino acids long. In germline, CDR1 is MDHEN, CDR2 SYDVKM. The V and J ends lost 8 bases and 2 bases respectively, with 13 bases between them. Here the CDR3 DNA reads TGTGCCAGCCGTCTGGGAGGCGCCTACGAGCAGTACTTC. Its translation is CASRLGGAYEQYF.

The gene calls are TRBV18 and TRBJ1-4; 7 bases line up with TRBD1. With V trimmed by 8 bases and J by 5 bases, 5 bases remained unmatched. This CDR3 is built from 13 residues. The germline gives CDR1 KGHSH, CDR2 LQKENI. The CDR3 DNA sequence: TGTGCCAGCCCGACACAGGGGAATGAAAAACTGTTTTTT. Translation gives CASPTQGNEKLFF.

This chain connects TRBV6-5 to TRBJ2-7; 10 nucleotides line up with TRBD1. Germline CDR1 MNHEY, CDR2 SVGAGI. The CDR3 spans 14 residues. V lost 6 bases and J lost 6; bases outside the gene matches: 8. Written as DNA, the CDR3 is TGTGCCAGCAGGGAGGACAGGGGGTTAGGCGAGCAGTACTTC. This sequence encodes CASREDRGLGEQYF.

The chain uses TRBV27 and TRBJ2-3, with 7 bases identical to TRBD2. Germline V lookup: CDR1 MNHEY, CDR2 SMNVEV (reference sequence). The V and J ends lost 2 bases and 2 bases, in that order; junction bases with no gene match: 4. CDR3 length equals 15 residues. The CDR3 protein is CASSLNLADTDTQYF. DNA for the CDR3: TGTGCCAGCAGTTTAAATCTAGCGGACACAGATACGCAGTATTTT.

The J gene is TRBJ2-1, the V gene TRBV27; 10 bases agree with TRBD2. V gave up 8 bases and J gave up 7 bases; unmatched junction bases: 8. CDR3 length: 14 residues. Per the germline V gene, CDR1 is MNHEY and CDR2 is SMNVEV (reference sequence). The CDR3 loop reads CASRLAGVRNEQFF. The CDR3, as DNA: TGTGCCAGCCGGCTAGCGGGAGTACGGAATGAGCAGTTCTTC.

The V call is TRBV10-3, the J call TRBJ2-5; D may be TRBD2 (5 bases). The CDR3 sequence is 16 residues long. From germline, CDR1 is ENHRY and CDR2 SYGVKD. The germline V and J ends were trimmed by 5 bases and 5 bases, with 21 bases remaining between them. The CDR3 DNA reads as TGTGCCATCAGTACTAGTTCCCTAGCAGCTGGCGAGACCCAGTACTTC. Amino acid sequence: CAISTSSLAAGETQYF.

The chain combines TRBV5-5 with TRBJ1-4; the D gene is possibly TRBD1 (5 bases). Trimming cost V 4 bases and J 6 bases, with 10 bases left between them. Looked up from germline, CDR1 is SGHKS and CDR2 is YYEKEE (reference sequence). The CDR3 is made up of 13 amino acids. As DNA, the CDR3 is TGTGCCAGCAGCCCGGACATCTATGAAAAACTGTTTTTT. Its protein product is CASSPDIYEKLFF.

The chain has TRBV18 and TRBJ1-4; a possible D gene is TRBD1 (5 bases). Germline V lookup: CDR1 KGHSH, CDR2 LQKENI. The CDR3 length is 16 residues. Trimming cost V 3 bases and J 6 bases, with 17 bases left between them. The CDR3 DNA reads as TGTGCCAGCTCACCTTTTCGCAGGGATTCGGATGAAAAACTGTTTTTT. As protein: CASSPFRRDSDEKLFF.

The chain's CDR3 is CASSSQGLVYNEQFF. The CDR3 DNA follows: TGTGCCAGCAGTTCCCAAGGACTAGTTTACAATGAGCAGTTCTTC. J is TRBJ2-1 and V is TRBV6-5; 7 nucleotides align to TRBD2. Germline CDR1 MNHEY, CDR2 SVGAGI. The CDR3 is 15 amino acids. V dropped 4 bases and J dropped 4; count of bases not matched to a gene: 7.

The chain couples TRBV28 to TRBJ1-4, with 12 nucleotides matching TRBD1. The CDR3 runs to 14 residues. Germline V lookup: CDR1 MDHEN, CDR2 SYDVKM. The V segment lost 7 bases and the J segment 8 bases; nucleotides outside the gene matches: 5. DNA of the CDR3: TGTGCCAGCATCCCCGGGACAGGGGGCGAAAAACTGTTTTTT. It is translated as CASIPGTGGEKLFF.

The V gene is TRBV3-1 (or the pseudogene TRBV3-2), the J gene TRBJ2-1; TRBD2 matches 8 bases. Germline lookup yields CDR1 LGHDT and CDR2 YNNKEL (reference sequence). Trimming cost V 5 bases and J 3 bases; bases outside gene matches: 6. This CDR3 comprises 15 residues. The CDR3 bases are TGTGCCAGCAGCGAACTAGCGGTCCTCTACAATGAGCAGTTCTTC. Translating it yields CASSELAVLYNEQFF.

This clone was recorded only once. V is TRBV24-1 and J is TRBJ2-1; D is unclear. The germline V gene encodes CDR1 KGHDR and CDR2 SFDVKD. The CDR3 runs to 13 residues. V was shortened by 6 bases and J by 8 bases, with 13 bases between the two germline ends. As DNA, the CDR3 is TGTGCCACCAGTCCCGACTTGCTCGATGAGCAGTTCTTC. Its translation: CATSPDLLDEQFF.

This clone was seen a single time. The CDR3 DNA is TGTGCCAGCAGTTCAGGGTACGGCTACACCTTC. Encoded protein: CASSSGYGYTF. This chain links TRBV6-5 with TRBJ1-2; TRBD1 is a possible D gene (5 bases). CDR1 and CDR2 from the germline V gene are MNHEY and SVGAGI. The V and J ends lost 4 bases and 8 bases respectively, with 8 bases between them. This CDR3 region has 11 residues.

The chain has TRBV27 and TRBJ1-4, with TRBD1 as a possible D gene (6 bases). Looked up from germline, CDR1 is MNHEY and CDR2 is SMNVEV (reference sequence). The CDR3 has 14 amino acids. The ends were cut back, 6 bases at V and 7 bases at J, with 15 bases in the middle. The CDR3 loop reads CASSEGGYGEKLFF. CDR3 in DNA: TGTGCCAGCAGCGAAGGGGGATACGGTGAAAAACTGTTTTTT.

This chain links TRBV4-1 with TRBJ1-2; 12 nucleotides agree with TRBD1. The germline V gene has CDR1 MGHRA and CDR2 YSYEKL. V lost 6 bases, J lost 4 bases, and 9 bases stayed unmatched. This CDR3 spans 16 amino acids. The CDR3 DNA is TGCGCCAGCAGTCCCGGGGACAGGGGGCCCCTCTATGGCTACACCTTC. The encoded protein is CASSPGDRGPLYGYTF.

This rearrangement joins TRBV27 to TRBJ1-1; D is uncertain. CDR3 length: 15 amino acids. Germline CDR1 MNHEY, CDR2 SMNVEV (reference sequence). The V end lost 0 bases, the J end lost 2 bases, and 10 bases lay between the germline ends. CDR3 sequence reads: CASSLSSQVNTEAFF. The DNA for the CDR3 is TGTGCCAGCAGTTTATCGAGTCAGGTTAACACTGAAGCTTTCTTT.

The chain couples TRBV5-1 to TRBJ2-7; 10 bases align to TRBD2. The V gene end was trimmed by 4 bases and the J gene end by 5 bases; junction bases not matched to a gene: 12. CDR1 SGHRS and CDR2 YFSETQ come from the germline V gene. CDR3 size: 16 residues. The CDR3 protein is CASSRVTAGGLDEQYF. In DNA, the CDR3 is TGCGCCAGCAGCCGAGTCACAGCGGGAGGGCTCGACGAGCAGTACTTC. Based on the CDR3 plus reference TRBV5-1 and TRBJ2-7, the full variable domain is KAGVTQTPRYLIKTRGQQVTLSCSPISGHRSVSWYQQTPGQGLQFLFEYFSETQRNKGNFPGRFSGRQFSNSRSEMNVSTLELGDSALYLCASSRVTAGGLDEQYFGPGTRLTVT.

The chain recombines TRBV19 with TRBJ1-1; TRBD1 matches 7 bases. The V gene end was trimmed by 5 bases and the J gene end by 11 bases; junction bases not matched to a gene: 5. Germline V lookup: CDR1 LNHDA, CDR2 SQIVND (reference sequence). This CDR3 region has 11 residues. The CDR3 bases are TGTGCCAGTAGTGAGGGACAGATGGCTTTCTTT. Translation: CASSEGQMAFF.